This TCR beta chain was sequenced for a study of shared clonotypes between healthy human individuals. The study's findings and limits: Estimated richness was generally greater in naive than memory subsets. Relative to clonotypes present in all four donors, those not shared had lower generation probabilities.

To note about this clone: Antigen unknown.

V was shortened by 1 base and J by 1 base, with 11 bases between the two germline ends. Germline V gene lookup returns CDR1 MNHEY and CDR2 SVGAGI. This CDR3 contains 15 residues. Deep was the level used in running the assay. In replicate PCRs of sorted subsets, about 200 ng DNA, tens of thousands of T cell genomes, was used. Data came from immunoSEQ multiplex PCR; TCRdb stores just in-frame clones and leaves some out. The table lists fewer than 1.6 million clones, approximately 98.5% of them singletons. Material for sequencing was naive CD4+ T cells sorted from blood. The subset here: CD45RA+ positively selected. The sequence was collected from a man in his thirties or forties in good health. The chain recombines TRBV6-5 with TRBJ2-7, with unresolved D. The CDR3 reads CASSYYSDFSYEQYF. The CDR3 coding sequence is TGTGCCAGCAGTTACTACTCAGACTTTTCCTACGAGCAGTACTTC.